The 24 T cell receptor beta chains presented below share a single source sample, sequenced in a study of cytomegalovirus exposure and HLA in healthy donors. PCR primers comprised 60 Vbeta and 13 Jbeta primers. The assay was immunoSEQ multiplex PCR, and TCRdb's table has in-frame clones only and misses some. This sample has roughly 140,000 clones, with 75% to 85% found just once. Sequencing was done on a sample of PBMCs. The source of these receptors is a middle-aged woman in good health and CMV-seropositive.

V gene TRBV14 combines with J gene TRBJ2-7, with 10 bases identical to TRBD1. The trim removed 4 bases at V and 7 bases at J, leaving 13 bases unmatched. Germline V lookup: CDR1 SGHDN, CDR2 FVKESK. This CDR3 spans 16 amino acids. The CDR3 spells CASSRLGQGVANEQYF. As DNA, the CDR3 is TGTGCCAGCAGCCGACTCGGACAGGGGGTCGCTAATGAGCAGTACTTC.

The CDR3 DNA is TGTGCCAGCTCACCGTCTACAGGGAGCACTGAAGCTTTCTTT. This sequence encodes CASSPSTGSTEAFF. This chain connects TRBV18 to TRBJ1-1; possible D gene TRBD1, 6 bases. The V end was cut by 3 bases, the J end by 4 bases, with 12 bases between. This CDR3 is built from 14 residues. Germline V lookup: CDR1 KGHSH, CDR2 LQKENI.

The V gene is TRBV20-1, the J gene TRBJ2-7; D remains ambiguous. The germline gives CDR1 DFQATT, CDR2 SNEGSKA (reference sequence). The CDR3 consists of 11 residues. Trimming stripped 1 base from V and 4 bases from J, with 5 bases between. The DNA of the CDR3 is TGCAGTGCTAGAGTGAGATACGAGCAGTACTTC. This codes for CSARVRYEQYF.

The chain carries TRBV6-5 and TRBJ2-2; 8 bases are a match to TRBD2. V shed 2 bases, J shed 6 bases, and the junction held 5 bases outside the gene matches. Germline CDR1 reads MNHEY; CDR2 reads SVGAGI. The CDR3 extends over 15 amino acids. The CDR3 DNA reads TGTGCCAGCAGTTACGCGGGAGGATGGGCCGGGGAGCTGTTTTTT. The encoded protein is CASSYAGGWAGELFF.

The chain uses TRBV27 and TRBJ2-7, with 7 bases identical to TRBD2. V lost 5 bases and J lost 4; bases outside the gene matches: 14. The CDR3 spans 16 residues. The V gene's germline CDR1 is MNHEY and CDR2 SMNVEV (reference sequence). The CDR3 spells CASSPSAGVRAYEQYF. The CDR3 DNA reads as TGTGCCAGCAGTCCATCTGCGGGAGTGAGGGCTTACGAGCAGTACTTC.

The V call is TRBV15, the J call TRBJ2-3, with D uncertain. V was pared by 1 base and J by 4 bases, with 9 bases between. The CDR3 runs 14 residues. In germline, CDR1 is LNHNV, CDR2 YYDKDF (reference sequence). The CDR3 is CATSRVLEPDTQYF. The CDR3 DNA sequence: TGTGCCACCAGCAGAGTTCTGGAGCCAGATACGCAGTATTTT.

The V gene is TRBV5-1, the J gene TRBJ2-2, with TRBD1 matching 8 bases. J gave up 3 bases and V 1 base, and 5 bases lay outside the gene matches. CDR3 length: 16 amino acids. Germline V CDR1 and CDR2: SGHRS, YFSETQ. CDR3 in DNA: TGCGCCAGCAGCTTGCGGGACAGGCGTTACACCGGGGAGCTGTTTTTT. This sequence encodes CASSLRDRRYTGELFF.

This chain connects TRBV6-5 to TRBJ2-1, with 8 bases that match TRBD1. This CDR3 has 16 amino acids. The J segment lost 9 bases and the V segment lost 4 bases, leaving 14 bases of the junction unmatched. CDR1 is MNHEY, CDR2 SVGAGI, per germline. The CDR3 region is CASSSPRTGKVSEQFF. CDR3 coding DNA: TGTGCCAGCAGTTCTCCCCGGACAGGGAAGGTTAGTGAGCAGTTCTTC.

This clone was seen more than once but under ten times. The chain employs TRBV29-1 and TRBJ1-2; 8 bases match TRBD1. This CDR3 comprises 13 residues. CDR1 and CDR2 (germline): SQVTM, ANQGSEA. The V and J ends lost 6 bases and 4 bases, in that order; junction bases with no gene match: 7. The CDR3 reads CSVLQGVGYGYTF. In DNA form, the CDR3 reads TGCAGCGTCTTACAGGGGGTTGGCTATGGCTACACCTTC.

This clone has a single count. The rearrangement uses TRBV6-1 and TRBJ2-1; 12 bases line up with TRBD1. V lost 3 bases to trimming and J lost 8 bases; unmatched junction nucleotides: 2. Germline values: CDR1 MNHNS, CDR2 SASEGT. The CDR3 is made up of 14 amino acids. CDR3 nucleotide sequence: TGTGCCAGCAGTGACGGGACAGGGGGCTATGAGCAGTTCTTC. It encodes CASSDGTGGYEQFF.

The V call is TRBV29-1, the J call TRBJ1-1; 7 bases map to TRBD1. The CDR3 has 13 amino acids. Looked up from germline, CDR1 is SQVTM and CDR2 is ANQGSEA. The junction had 2 bases not matched to a gene; V was cut back by 4 bases and J by 0 bases. The CDR3 loop is CSVVGQLNTEAFF. DNA of the CDR3: TGCAGCGTTGTGGGACAGCTGAACACTGAAGCTTTCTTT.

This clone was detected once. The rearrangement uses TRBV5-1 and TRBJ1-1, with a weak D call TRBD1 (6 bases). This CDR3 is built from 16 residues. V was clipped by 2 bases and J by 2 bases, with 16 bases between them. Looked up from germline, CDR1 is SGHRS and CDR2 is YFSETQ. The CDR3 spells CASSLGPDRRNTEAFF. CDR3 in DNA: TGCGCCAGCAGCTTAGGGCCAGACAGGCGCAACACTGAAGCTTTCTTT.

This chain links TRBV5-1 with TRBJ2-1, with D maybe TRBD1 (6 bases). Germline-derived CDR1 and CDR2 are SGHRS and YFSETQ. Trimming took off 3 bases at V and 5 bases at J, with 15 bases between the two ends. The CDR3 extends over 15 amino acids. CDR3 loop: CASSWGRTENNEQFF. In DNA form, the CDR3 reads TGCGCCAGCAGCTGGGGTAGGACAGAAAACAATGAGCAGTTCTTC.

This chain links TRBV14 with TRBJ2-2, with 9 bases lining up with TRBD2. The V and J ends lost 1 base and 4 bases, in that order; junction bases with no gene match: 4. The germline V gene encodes CDR1 SGHDN and CDR2 FVKESK. CDR3 length: 16 residues. CDR3 coding DNA: TGTGCCAGCAGCCAAGTTGCACTAGCGGGCACCGGGGAGCTGTTTTTT. Protein sequence: CASSQVALAGTGELFF.

This chain connects TRBV7-8 to TRBJ2-1; 10 bases are shared with TRBD2. Trimming removed 2 bases from V and 1 base from J; junction bases left unmatched: 5. The CDR3 covers 17 residues. Germline loops: CDR1 SGHVS, CDR2 FQNEAQ. The CDR3 region has the DNA TGTGCCAGCAGCTTACGAGCGGGAGGGCCGTCCTACAATGAGCAGTTCTTC. Protein product: CASSLRAGGPSYNEQFF.

V gene TRBV7-8 combines with J gene TRBJ2-7, with 9 nucleotides matching TRBD2. The V segment lost 3 bases and the J segment 0 bases; nucleotides outside the gene matches: 6. Looked up from germline, CDR1 is SGHVS and CDR2 is FQNEAQ. This CDR3 is built from 16 residues. In DNA form, the CDR3 reads TGTGCCAGCAGCTTGGGTAGCGGGGGCCCCTCCTACGAGCAGTACTTC. This codes for CASSLGSGGPSYEQYF.

J is TRBJ2-7 and V is TRBV7-9; D remains ambiguous. The germline V gene encodes CDR1 SEHNR and CDR2 FQNEAQ (reference sequence). There are 12 residues in the CDR3. Trimming took off 2 bases at V and 2 bases at J, with 4 bases between the two ends. As DNA, the CDR3 is TGTGCCAGCAGCTTAATCGCCTACGAGCAGTACTTC. This sequence encodes CASSLIAYEQYF.

V gene TRBV11-1 combines with J gene TRBJ2-7, with a weak D call TRBD1 (6 bases). The CDR3 sequence is 14 residues long. The V and J ends lost 1 base and 2 bases respectively, with 9 bases between them. Germline loops: CDR1 SGHAT, CDR2 FQDESV (reference sequence). The CDR3: CASSLDTGPYEQYF. The CDR3 nucleotides read TGTGCCAGCAGCTTAGATACAGGGCCCTACGAGCAGTACTTC.

This clone was observed a single time. CDR3 DNA: TGCGCCAGCAGCTTCGGGGGGGGGTCCTACAATGAGCAGTTCTTC. Protein sequence: CASSFGGGSYNEQFF. V gene TRBV5-1 combines with J gene TRBJ2-1, with TRBD2 matching 8 bases. The CDR3 spans 15 residues. J gave up 1 base and V 2 bases, and 2 bases lay outside the gene matches. Germline V CDR1 and CDR2: SGHRS, YFSETQ.

The V call is TRBV27, the J call TRBJ1-2, with D tentatively TRBD1 (6 bases). Deletions cut 5 bases from V and 2 bases from J, with 15 bases between. Germline values: CDR1 MNHEY, CDR2 SMNVEV (reference sequence). The CDR3 extends over 15 amino acids. This CDR3 is CASSPRGAANYGYTF. The CDR3 nucleotides are TGTGCCAGCAGTCCCCGGGGGGCAGCCAACTATGGCTACACCTTC.

V and J are TRBV28 and TRBJ1-2; 12 bases align to TRBD1. CDR1 MDHEN and CDR2 SYDVKM come from the germline V gene. V trimming: 2 bases; J trimming: 2 bases; junction bases outside the gene matches: 3. The CDR3 is made up of 16 amino acids. Here the CDR3 DNA reads TGTGCCAGCAGTTTAGGGGGACAGGGGGCAAACTATGGCTACACCTTC. Amino acids: CASSLGGQGANYGYTF.

This chain connects TRBV27 to TRBJ2-7, with 9 bases lining up with TRBD2. Germline V gene data show CDR1 as MNHEY and CDR2 as SMNVEV (reference sequence). Trimming at V came to 2 bases and at J to 4 bases, leaving 3 bases not matched to a gene. This CDR3 is 14 amino acids long. The CDR3 loop is CASSLELAGYEQYF. The DNA of the CDR3 is TGTGCCAGCAGTTTAGAACTAGCGGGTTACGAGCAGTACTTC.

This clone was found a few times. Germline is not matched at one junction end, which may reflect a read error. The genes are TRBV6-5 and TRBJ1-2; D is possibly TRBD1 (6 bases). CDR1 is MNHEY, CDR2 SVGAGI, per germline. The CDR3 has 14 residues. CDR3 sequence reads: CAISEGGSDYGYTF. The CDR3 nucleotides are TGTGCCATCAGTGAAGGGGGATCGGACTATGGCTACACCTTC.

The chain carries TRBV10-3 and TRBJ2-7; 7 bases are shared with TRBD2. The CDR3 has 15 amino acids. V lost 4 bases to trimming and J lost 6 bases; unmatched junction nucleotides: 12. CDR1 and CDR2 from the germline V gene are ENHRY and SYGVKD. CDR3 amino acids: CAISALGGSGGEQYF. The CDR3 nucleotides read TGTGCCATCAGTGCTTTGGGCGGGAGTGGAGGCGAGCAGTACTTC.